This is a list of T cell receptor beta chains from one sample in a study of T cell responses to AZD1222 COVID-19 vaccine. Assay used: immunoSEQ multiplex PCR; TCRdb lists only in-frame clones, some missing. This sample has around 99,000 clones, with roughly 86% found just once. Sample: peripheral blood, taken 28 days after the second AZD1222 dose. The receptors were gathered from an adult who received the AZD1222 COVID-19 vaccine. CDR3s include the opening cysteine and the closing phenylalanine or tryptophan. A D gene is named only where the DNA matches it firmly. Clone size appears in some rows only: once, few, many, or a class for an expanded clone.

>TRBD2|TRBJ2-5|NA|TRBV29-1
TGCAGCGTTGAAGGGGGCCGCCTAGCGGGGGGCTGGGAGACCCAGTACTTC
CSVEGGRLAGGWETQYF
>NA|TRBJ1-1|NA|TRBV3-1/TRBV3-2
TGTGCCAGCAGCCACGATACGGGGGGGAATGAAGCTTTCTTT
CASSHDTGGNEAFF
>TRBD2|TRBJ2-1|NA|TRBV27
TGTGCCAGCAACCCTCTAGCGGGACATTACAATGAGCAGTTCTTC
CASNPLAGHYNEQFF
>NA|TRBJ1-2|NA|TRBV11-1
TGTGCCAGCAGCCCTTACGTGGCTAACTATGGCTACACCTTC
CASSPYVANYGYTF
>NA|TRBJ1-1|NA|TRBV14
TGTGCCAGCAGCCAAGCTCGGGTTGGCACTGAAGCTTTCTTT
CASSQARVGTEAFF
>NA|TRBJ2-1|NA|TRBV10-1
TGCGCCAGCAGACCGGGACTCCGATTGGGGCAGTTCTTC
CASRPGLRLGQFF
>NA|TRBJ1-6|NA|TRBV21-1
TGTGCCAGCGTACAGGGGGTGGCGGCACCCCTCCACTTT
CASVQGVAAPLHF
>NA|TRBJ1-1|NA|TRBV4-1
TGCGCCAGCAGCCACCTTTTGGCCGGACTCCGAGGTAGGGAAGCTTTCTTT
CASSHLLAGLRGREAFF
>TRBD1|TRBJ1-5|once|TRBV15
TGTGCCACCAGCAGGGAGATGACAGGGGATAGCAATCAGCCCCAGCATTTT
CATSREMTGDSNQPQHF
>NA|TRBJ2-1|NA|TRBV7-6
TGTGCCAGCAGCTCCGGGACGCACATCATCGAGCAGTTCTTC
CASSSGTHIIEQFF
>NA|TRBJ1-3|NA|TRBV27
TGTGCCAGCAGTTCACCGGGAGTGCCAAACACCATATATTTT
CASSSPGVPNTIYF
>NA|TRBJ1-2|NA|TRBV3-1/TRBV3-2
TGTGCCAGCTCAATTTCCGGGACCGCTTTCTATGGCTACACCTTC
CASSISGTAFYGYTF
>TRBD1|TRBJ1-2|NA|TRBV4-2
TGTGCCAGCAGCCAAGAAAGGGGACAGGAGGGGGCCTATGGCTACACCTTC
CASSQERGQEGAYGYTF
>TRBD1|TRBJ1-2|NA|TRBV10-3
TGTGCCATCAGTGATATTAGGGACAGCTATGGCTACACCTTC
CAISDIRDSYGYTF
>TRBD1|TRBJ2-7|NA|TRBV6-5
TGTGCCAGCAGGAAGGACAGGGTGATACTCGAGCAGTACTTC
CASRKDRVILEQYF
>NA|TRBJ2-5|NA|TRBV29-1
TGCAGCGTTCGTCCAGAACTCCGGGCCCAGTACTTC
CSVRPELRAQYF